This T cell receptor (beta chain) was recovered during a study of cytomegalovirus exposure and HLA in healthy donors. Findings and limits, study-wide: In vitro testing confirmed a few CMV-associated chains as specific for CMV antigens. Associated with cytomegalovirus, according to the listing, were 150 to 200 TCR beta chains. The tendency of first-cohort TCR clusters to co-occur in the roughly 130 validation repertoires emerged from a later analysis.

With 2 bases clipped from V and 0 bases from J, the junction kept 11 bases outside the gene matches. Germline CDR1 is MGHDK and CDR2 is SYGVNS. There are 18 residues in the CDR3. Concerning this clone itself: Its antigen is not known.

Profiling relied on immunoSEQ multiplex PCR, and the TCRdb table lists in-frame clones only, not all of them. The sample has some 120,000 clones; roughly 90% are singletons. The chain couples TRBV25-1 to TRBJ2-7, with 9 bases matching TRBD1. The sample consisted of PBMCs. The receptor was derived from a woman aged 18-29 years in good health and CMV-seronegative. The CDR3 region is CASSERAPDRGVSYEQYF. CDR3 coding DNA: TGTGCCAGCAGTGAAAGGGCCCCGGACAGGGGCGTCTCCTACGAGCAGTACTTC.